This T cell receptor beta chain was sequenced in a study of T cells after yellow fever vaccination (dated by TCRdb to the late 2010s). Concerning the study at large: Staining for CD3, CD45RA, CCR7 and CD95 was used to sort memory subsets (EM, EMRA, CM and Tscm) on a BD FACS Aria III. The SMART-Seq v4 Ultra Low Input RNA kit was used to prepare libraries from fractions with low cell numbers. Bulk TCR alpha and beta repertoires were sequenced longitudinally to track T-cell clones before and after primary and booster YFV17D yellow fever vaccination. Memory subsets were sorted on days 0, 15 and 45 and at 18 months following primary vaccination, and on days 0, 15 and 45 following the 30-year booster. Two healthy male donors, one aged 18 to 29 and one aged 30 to 40 years, made up the cohort. Blood was collected at multiple timepoints before and after primary and secondary immunization, and bulk PBMC replicates and cell subsets were isolated.

At least ten counts were recorded for this clonotype. One base away there is no much larger clone; base qualities are not given. TCR cDNA was synthesized by 5'RACE template switching, through which a universal primer site and unique molecular identifiers were introduced. Priming for cDNA synthesis came from both the TCR alpha and TCR beta constant segments. Library amplification used two PCR steps, and the second PCR step added sample barcodes and sequencing adapters. Libraries were sequenced on Illumina HiSeq 2500 (2x100 bp) or NovaSeq (2x150 bp). In the source study's methods: MIGEC was used to demultiplex reads and collapse the reads into UMI consensus sequences, and MiXCR was used for V(D)J alignment. Vaccine-responding clonotypes were defined with edgeR using replicate PBMC samples, requiring FDR below 0.01 and a log2 fold change above 5 up to day 15. Each bulk clonotype received a CD4 or CD8 identity based on whether the sequenced CD4 or CD8 repertoire contained that clonotype at higher abundance. To estimate the distribution of each clone across memory phenotypes, clonotype frequencies in memory subsets were weighted by FACS-sorted cell numbers. The public reads were quality trimmed at Q25 with fastp and then assembled into clones with MiXCR by TCRdb, keeping productive beta chains. Every CDR3 protein is listed once, alongside the most common genes and DNA of its rows. These V and J calls originate from TCRdb's pipeline instead of the authors' own analysis. This sample has tens of thousands of distinct CDR3 sequences in its table, and around 5% of those were observed once. Clones ranked in the top ten supply about 20% of the sample.

Results and caveats for the whole study, not just this receptor: Compared with the primary T-cell response, the secondary T-cell response was faster but weaker, reaching its peak on day 5 rather than on day 15. In the sorted memory subsets on day 0, nearly all of the vaccine-responding clonotypes fell below detection. Because only a couple of donors were included in the study, the extent to which the findings can be generalized is limited. Computational filtering was required because FACS-sorted repertoires could contain abundant contaminating clonotypes from the bulk population. After the booster, most of the clones that had expanded following primary vaccination were detected again (roughly 96% of CD4 and 80% to 90% of CD8), which suggests that memory was broadly maintained. A small fraction of clonotypes showed up in both the CD4 and CD8 compartments, probably as a result of convergent recombination.

Taken with the paper, the label for treatment or condition translates to: live attenuated yellow fever vaccine strain. A standard Ficoll-Paque protocol was used to isolate PBMCs from peripheral blood. The RNeasy Micro Kit was used to extract RNA from sorted memory subsets. The sample in question was PBMCs, either bulk or a sorted T-cell subset (CD4+, CD8+, memory, or dextramer-sorted; not recorded which), obtained approximately 40 days after the first yellow fever vaccination. The receptor comes from a man younger than 35 who received the YFV17D yellow fever vaccine.

The CDR3 has the sequence CASSNGGETDTQYF. The DNA sequence is TGTGCCAGCAGTAACGGGGGGGAGACAGATACGCAGTATTTT. The V and J genes are TRBV27 and TRBJ2-3; a stretch of 8 junction bases matches TRBD2. The germline V gene (reference sequence) yields MNHEY for CDR1 and SMNVEV for CDR2. V is cut back by 5 bases and J by 3 bases, with 4 bases in the junction unmatched. From the cysteine through the phenylalanine, the CDR3 covers 14 amino acids. Only the CDR3 portion is preserved as DNA: 42 bases, with reading frame beginning at the first base.